Listed below are T cell receptor beta chains from one sample, sequenced in a study of blood T cell repertoires in COVID-19. Sequenced by immunoSEQ multiplex PCR; TCRdb stores in-frame clones only, minus some. The sample shows 150,000 to 200,000 clones, more than 65% of them seen only once. Sequencing used PBMCs or T cells enriched from blood (not recorded which). The receptors come from a man aged 45-65 years who had recovered from COVID-19. CDR3s include the opening cysteine and the closing phenylalanine or tryptophan.

CDR3 protein: CASSLITTSGEFNEQFF
V gene: TRBV7-9

CDR3 protein: CASTSRFSGNTIYF
V gene: TRBV7-9

CDR3 protein: CASSLELAGSETQYF
V gene: TRBV7-9

CDR3 protein: CASSNRQGASGYGYTF
V gene: TRBV5-5

CDR3 protein: CASSIGTGPNYGYTF
V gene: TRBV19

CDR3 protein: CASSVGETQYF
V gene: TRBV13

CDR3 protein: CASSHLGQGPEKLFF
V gene: TRBV4-1

CDR3 protein: CATRTTGGYYGYTF
V gene: TRBV28

CDR3 protein: CASSGGQGGSPLHF
V gene: TRBV5-1

CDR3 protein: CASSLGTGDGYTF
V gene: TRBV11-1

CDR3 protein: CASSPAGRNTEAFF
V gene: TRBV18

CDR3 protein: CASSQELGQGHF
V gene: TRBV4-1

CDR3 protein: CASTPNGNYGYTF
V gene: TRBV16

CDR3 protein: CASSSASSGNTIYF
V gene: TRBV3-1/TRBV3-2

CDR3 protein: CASSLSTVNTEAFF
V gene: TRBV7-9

CDR3 protein: CASSGQGSGHQPQHF
V gene: TRBV28

CDR3 protein: CASSGLAGAGELFF
V gene: TRBV6-4